A selection of T cell receptor beta chains follows, all from one sample in a study of T-cell memory formation after mild COVID-19. TCRdb recomputed calls from the 5' RACE reads with MiXCR, one row per CDR3 protein. The sample lists 150,000 to 200,000 distinct CDR3 sequences; around 15% were seen once. The sample consisted of PBMCs or a T cell subset sorted from them (not recorded which). These receptors were obtained from an adult woman who had mild COVID-19 (a few samples of this study predate the infection). Cell type and time point are not known. CDR3s include the opening cysteine and the closing phenylalanine or tryptophan. Each record gives: clone size, V gene, J gene, D gene, CDR3 protein, CDR3 DNA. D genes are given only for firm matches. Clone size is shown for a subset of rows, as once, few, many or a class of expanded clone.

>few|TRBV2|TRBJ1-2|TRBD1
CASSERQGPSKGYTF
TGTGCCAGCAGTGAACGACAGGGGCCCTCTAAAGGCTACACCTTC
>few|TRBV5-1|TRBJ1-1|.
CASSLRESNTEAFF
TGCGCCAGCAGCTTAAGGGAATCGAACACTGAAGCTTTCTTT
>.|TRBV20-1|TRBJ1-2|.
CSASSPGSDGYTF
TGCAGTGCTAGCAGTCCAGGCTCGGACGGCTACACCTTC
>few|TRBV20-1|TRBJ2-7|TRBD2
CSAAEAGGPYEQYF
TGCAGTGCTGCTGAAGCGGGAGGGCCCTACGAGCAGTACTTC
>.|TRBV10-3|TRBJ2-3|TRBD2
CAINPTSGVTDTQYF
TGTGCCATCAACCCTACCAGCGGGGTCACAGATACGCAGTATTTT
>few|TRBV20-1|TRBJ2-3|.
CSASRHLGADTQYF
TGCAGTGCTAGCCGGCACCTGGGGGCAGATACGCAGTATTTT
>.|TRBV7-3|TRBJ1-1|.
CASSPRGGGPAPEAFF
TGTGCCAGCAGCCCAAGAGGGGGGGGACCAGCCCCTGAAGCTTTCTTT
>few|TRBV18|TRBJ2-7|.
CASSPRDSGVYEQYF
TGTGCCAGCTCACCACGCGACTCTGGGGTCTACGAGCAGTACTTC
>.|TRBV3-1|TRBJ2-1|.
CASSQGSDSYNEQFF
TGTGCCAGCAGCCAAGGTAGCGACTCCTACAATGAGCAGTTCTTC
>few|TRBV7-2|TRBJ1-1|TRBD1
CASSLRQGDTEAFF
TGTGCCAGCAGCCTGAGACAGGGTGACACTGAAGCTTTCTTT